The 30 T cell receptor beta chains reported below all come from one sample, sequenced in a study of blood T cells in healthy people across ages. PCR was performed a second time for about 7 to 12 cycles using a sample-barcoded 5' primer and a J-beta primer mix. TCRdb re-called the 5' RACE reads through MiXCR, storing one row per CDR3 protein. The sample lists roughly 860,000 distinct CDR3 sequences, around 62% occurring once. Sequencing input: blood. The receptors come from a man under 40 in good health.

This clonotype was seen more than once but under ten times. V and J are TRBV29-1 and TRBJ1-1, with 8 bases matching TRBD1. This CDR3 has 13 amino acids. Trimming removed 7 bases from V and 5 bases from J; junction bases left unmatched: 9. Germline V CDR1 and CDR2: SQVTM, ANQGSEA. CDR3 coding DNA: TGCAGCGGGTTGGACAGGGTAAGGACTGAAGCTTTCTTT. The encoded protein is CSGLDRVRTEAFF.

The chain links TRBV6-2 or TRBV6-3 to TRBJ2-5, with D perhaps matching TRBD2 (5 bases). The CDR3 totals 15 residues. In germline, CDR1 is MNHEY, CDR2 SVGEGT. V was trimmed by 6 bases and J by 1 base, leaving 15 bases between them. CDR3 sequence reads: CASSGLRSFQETQYF. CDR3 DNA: TGTGCCAGCAGCGGACTTCGCTCCTTCCAAGAGACCCAGTACTTC.

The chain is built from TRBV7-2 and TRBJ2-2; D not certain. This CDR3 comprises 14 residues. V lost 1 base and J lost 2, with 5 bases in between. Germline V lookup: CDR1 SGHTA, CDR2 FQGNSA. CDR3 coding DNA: TGTGCCAGCAGCTTAGTGGTTAACACCGGGGAGCTGTTTTTT. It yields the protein CASSLVVNTGELFF.

The CDR3 bases are TGCAGTGCTAGAGAGCACCAATTAAGCTCCTACGAGCAGTACTTC. Amino acids: CSAREHQLSSYEQYF. V is TRBV20-1 and J is TRBJ2-5, with D uncertain. The J call may be faulty, since TRBJ2-7 better matches the DNA end. Germline V CDR1 and CDR2: DFQATT, SNEGSKA (reference sequence). This CDR3 comprises 15 residues.

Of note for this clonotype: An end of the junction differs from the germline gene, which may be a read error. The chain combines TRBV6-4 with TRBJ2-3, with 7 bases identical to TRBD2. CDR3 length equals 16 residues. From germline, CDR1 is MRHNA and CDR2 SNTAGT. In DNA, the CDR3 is TGTGCCAACAGTGAATCATCGGGGGGAGGGTCAGATACGCAGTATTTT. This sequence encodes CANSESSGGGSDTQYF.

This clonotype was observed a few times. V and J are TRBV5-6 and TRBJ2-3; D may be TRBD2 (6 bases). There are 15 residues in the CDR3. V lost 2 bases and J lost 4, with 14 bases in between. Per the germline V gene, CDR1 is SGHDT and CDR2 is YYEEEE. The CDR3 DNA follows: TGTGCCAGCAGCTTTACCGGGACTCCCCCAGATACGCAGTATTTT. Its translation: CASSFTGTPPDTQYF. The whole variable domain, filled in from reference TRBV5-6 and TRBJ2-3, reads DAGVTQSPTHLIKTRGQQVTLRCSPKSGHDTVSWYQQALGQGPQFIFQYYEEEERQRGNFPDRFSGHQFPNYSSELNVNALLLGDSALYLCASSFTGTPPDTQYFGPGTRLTVL.

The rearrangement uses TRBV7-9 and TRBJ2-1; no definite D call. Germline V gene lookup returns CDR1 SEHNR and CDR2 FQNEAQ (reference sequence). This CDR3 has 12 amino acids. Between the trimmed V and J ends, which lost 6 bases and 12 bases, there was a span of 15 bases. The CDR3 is CASSFQYPGQFF. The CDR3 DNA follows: TGTGCCAGCAGTTTCCAGTACCCTGGGCAGTTCTTC.

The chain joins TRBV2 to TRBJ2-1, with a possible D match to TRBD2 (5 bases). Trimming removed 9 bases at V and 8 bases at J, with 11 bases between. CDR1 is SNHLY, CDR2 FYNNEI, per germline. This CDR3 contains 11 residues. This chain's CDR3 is CARVLGHEQFF. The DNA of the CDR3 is TGTGCCAGAGTACTAGGTCATGAGCAGTTCTTC.

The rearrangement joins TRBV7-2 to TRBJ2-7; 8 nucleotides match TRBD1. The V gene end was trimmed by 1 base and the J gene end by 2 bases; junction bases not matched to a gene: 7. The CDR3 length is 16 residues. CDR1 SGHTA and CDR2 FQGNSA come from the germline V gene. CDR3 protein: CASSLVGQGSAYEQYF. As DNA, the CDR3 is TGTGCCAGCAGCTTAGTTGGACAGGGATCGGCCTACGAGCAGTACTTC.

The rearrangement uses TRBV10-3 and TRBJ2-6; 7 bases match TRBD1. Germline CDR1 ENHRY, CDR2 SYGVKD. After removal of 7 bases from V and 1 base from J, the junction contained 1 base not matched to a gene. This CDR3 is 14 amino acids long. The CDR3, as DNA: TGTGCCATCACAGGGGGTTCTGGGGCCAACGTCCTGACTTTC. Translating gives CAITGGSGANVLTF.

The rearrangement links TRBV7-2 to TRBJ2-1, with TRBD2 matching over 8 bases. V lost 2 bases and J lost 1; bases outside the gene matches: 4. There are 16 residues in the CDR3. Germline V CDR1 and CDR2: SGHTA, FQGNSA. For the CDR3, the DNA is TGTGCCAGCAGCTTATTAGCGGGGTTGTCCTACAATGAGCAGTTCTTC. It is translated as CASSLLAGLSYNEQFF.

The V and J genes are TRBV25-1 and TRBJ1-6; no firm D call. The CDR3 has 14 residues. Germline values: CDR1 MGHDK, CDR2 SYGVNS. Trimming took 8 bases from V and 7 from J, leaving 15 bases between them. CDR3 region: CASRAPQANSPLHF. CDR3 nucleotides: TGTGCCAGCCGCGCGCCTCAGGCCAATTCACCCCTCCACTTT.

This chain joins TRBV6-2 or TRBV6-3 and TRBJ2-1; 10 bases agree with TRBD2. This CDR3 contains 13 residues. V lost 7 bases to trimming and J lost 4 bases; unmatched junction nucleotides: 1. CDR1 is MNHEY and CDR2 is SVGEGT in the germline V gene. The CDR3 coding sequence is TGTGCCAGCACTAGCGGGGGATACAATGAGCAGTTCTTC. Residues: CASTSGGYNEQFF.

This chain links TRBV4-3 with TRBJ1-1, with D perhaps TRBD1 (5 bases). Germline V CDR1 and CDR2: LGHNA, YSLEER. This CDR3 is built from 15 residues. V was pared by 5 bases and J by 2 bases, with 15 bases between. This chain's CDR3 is CASSARDGDNTEAFF. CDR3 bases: TGCGCCAGCAGCGCGCGGGACGGGGATAACACTGAAGCTTTCTTT.

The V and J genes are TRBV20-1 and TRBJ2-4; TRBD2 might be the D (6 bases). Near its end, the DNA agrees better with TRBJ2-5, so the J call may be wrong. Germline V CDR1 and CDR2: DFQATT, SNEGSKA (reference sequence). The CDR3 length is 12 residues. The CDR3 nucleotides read TGCAGTGCTAGGTTTGGGGGGGAGACCCAGTACTTC. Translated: CSARFGGETQYF.

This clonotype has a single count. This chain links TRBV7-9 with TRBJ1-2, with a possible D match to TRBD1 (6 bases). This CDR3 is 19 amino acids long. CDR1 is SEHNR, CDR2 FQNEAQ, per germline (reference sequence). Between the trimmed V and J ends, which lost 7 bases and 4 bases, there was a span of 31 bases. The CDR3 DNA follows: TGTGCCAGCATTTGGTCGACTGGGGGGCCCGGGGGATCGGGCTATGGCTACACCTTC. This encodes CASIWSTGGPGGSGYGYTF. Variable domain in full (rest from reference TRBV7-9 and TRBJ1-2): DTGVSQNPRHKITKRGQNVTFRCDPISEHNRLYWYRQTLGQGPEFLTYFQNEAQLEKSRLLSDRFSAERPKGSFSTLEIQRTEQGDSAMYLCASIWSTGGPGGSGYGYTFGSGTRLTVV.

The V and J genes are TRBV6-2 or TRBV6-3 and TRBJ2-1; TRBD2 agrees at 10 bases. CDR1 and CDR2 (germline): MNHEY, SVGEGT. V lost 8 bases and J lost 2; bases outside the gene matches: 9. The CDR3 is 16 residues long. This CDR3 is CASHPSGGGTYNEQFF. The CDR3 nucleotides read TGTGCCAGCCATCCGAGCGGGGGGGGTACCTACAATGAGCAGTTCTTC.

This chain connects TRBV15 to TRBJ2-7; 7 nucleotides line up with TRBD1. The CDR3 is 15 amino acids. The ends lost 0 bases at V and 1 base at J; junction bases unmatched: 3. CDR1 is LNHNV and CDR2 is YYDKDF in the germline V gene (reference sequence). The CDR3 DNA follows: TGTGCCACCAGCAGAGACCCGACAGGGTCCTACGAGCAGTACTTC. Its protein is CATSRDPTGSYEQYF.

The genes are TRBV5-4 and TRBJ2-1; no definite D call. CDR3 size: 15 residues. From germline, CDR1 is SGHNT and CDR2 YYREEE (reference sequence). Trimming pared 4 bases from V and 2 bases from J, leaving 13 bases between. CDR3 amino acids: CASSPDPPPYNEQFF. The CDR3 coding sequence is TGTGCCAGCAGCCCGGACCCGCCCCCCTACAATGAGCAGTTCTTC.

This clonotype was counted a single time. Here the CDR3 DNA reads TGCGCCAGCAGCTTGGGCCCGGGGGGCACAGATACGCAGTATTTT. This gives the protein CASSLGPGGTDTQYF. The chain couples TRBV5-1 to TRBJ2-3, with D possibly TRBD2 on 6 matching bases. The germline CDR1 and CDR2 sequences are SGHRS and YFSETQ. The CDR3 length is 15 residues. Trimming cost V 0 bases and J 1 base, with 9 bases left between them. The variable domain in full, with the rest retrieved from reference TRBV5-1 and TRBJ2-3, is KAGVTQTPRYLIKTRGQQVTLSCSPISGHRSVSWYQQTPGQGLQFLFEYFSETQRNKGNFPGRFSGRQFSNSRSEMNVSTLELGDSALYLCASSLGPGGTDTQYFGPGTRLTVL.

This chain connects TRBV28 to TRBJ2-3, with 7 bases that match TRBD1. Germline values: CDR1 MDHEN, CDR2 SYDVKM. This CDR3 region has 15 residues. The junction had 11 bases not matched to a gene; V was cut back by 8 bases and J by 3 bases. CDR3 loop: CASPTSQGVTDTQYF. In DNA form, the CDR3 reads TGTGCCAGCCCCACGAGCCAGGGGGTGACAGATACGCAGTATTTT.

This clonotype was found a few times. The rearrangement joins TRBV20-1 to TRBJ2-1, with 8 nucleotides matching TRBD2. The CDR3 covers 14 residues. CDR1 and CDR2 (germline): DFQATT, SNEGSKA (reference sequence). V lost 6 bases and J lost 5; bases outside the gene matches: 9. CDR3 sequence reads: CSATRGSGDNEQFF. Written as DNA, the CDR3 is TGCAGTGCAACCCGTGGTAGCGGGGACAATGAGCAGTTCTTC.

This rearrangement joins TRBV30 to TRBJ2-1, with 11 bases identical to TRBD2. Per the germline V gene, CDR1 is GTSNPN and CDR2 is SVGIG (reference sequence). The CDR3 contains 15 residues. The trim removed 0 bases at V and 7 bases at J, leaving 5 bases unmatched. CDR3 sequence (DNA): TGTGCCTGGAGTGTACTAGCGGGGGCCGTGAATGAGCAGTTCTTC. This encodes CAWSVLAGAVNEQFF.

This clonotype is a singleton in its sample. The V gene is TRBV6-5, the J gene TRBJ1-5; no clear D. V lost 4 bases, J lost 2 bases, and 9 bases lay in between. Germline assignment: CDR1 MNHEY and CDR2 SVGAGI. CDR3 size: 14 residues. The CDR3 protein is CASSSYIGNQPQHF. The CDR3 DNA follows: TGTGCCAGCAGTTCTTACATAGGCAATCAGCCCCAGCATTTT.

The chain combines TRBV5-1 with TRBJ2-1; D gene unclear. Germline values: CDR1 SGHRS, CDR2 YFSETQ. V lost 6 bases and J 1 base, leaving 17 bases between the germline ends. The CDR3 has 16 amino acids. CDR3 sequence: CASTPRATSSYNEQFF. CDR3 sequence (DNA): TGCGCCAGCACCCCTCGGGCGACCTCTTCCTACAATGAGCAGTTCTTC.

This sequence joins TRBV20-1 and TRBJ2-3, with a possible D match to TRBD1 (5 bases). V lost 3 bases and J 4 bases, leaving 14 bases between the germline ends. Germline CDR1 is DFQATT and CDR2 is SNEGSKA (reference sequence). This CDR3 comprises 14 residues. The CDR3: CSASVLPRADTQYF. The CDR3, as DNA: TGCAGTGCTAGCGTACTACCCAGGGCAGATACGCAGTATTTT.

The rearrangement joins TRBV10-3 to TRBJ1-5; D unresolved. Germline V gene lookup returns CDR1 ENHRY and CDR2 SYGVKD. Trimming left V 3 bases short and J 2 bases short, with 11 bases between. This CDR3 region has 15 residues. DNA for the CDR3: TGTGCCATCAGTGACTTCAAAACAGGCAATCAGCCCCAGCATTTT. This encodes CAISDFKTGNQPQHF.

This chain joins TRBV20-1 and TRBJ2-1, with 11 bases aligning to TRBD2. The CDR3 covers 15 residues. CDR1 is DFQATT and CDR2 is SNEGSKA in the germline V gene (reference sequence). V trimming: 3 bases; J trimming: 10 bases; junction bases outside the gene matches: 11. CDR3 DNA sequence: TGCAGTGCTAGTGGGACTAGCGGATCATACGGCGAGCAGTTCTTC. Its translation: CSASGTSGSYGEQFF.

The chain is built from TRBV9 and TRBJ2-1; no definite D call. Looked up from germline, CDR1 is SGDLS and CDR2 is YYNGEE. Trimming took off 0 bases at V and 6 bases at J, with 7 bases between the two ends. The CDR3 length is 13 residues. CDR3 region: CASSVGPTNEQFF. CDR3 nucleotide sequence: TGTGCCAGCAGCGTAGGTCCAACCAATGAGCAGTTCTTC.

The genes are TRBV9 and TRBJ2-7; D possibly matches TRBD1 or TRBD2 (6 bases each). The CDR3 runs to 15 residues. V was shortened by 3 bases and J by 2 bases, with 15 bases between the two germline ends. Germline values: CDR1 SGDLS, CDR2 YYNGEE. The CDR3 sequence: CASSGRRGGPYEQYF. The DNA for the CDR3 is TGTGCCAGCAGCGGTAGACGAGGGGGGCCCTACGAGCAGTACTTC.